The entry below describes one T cell receptor (beta chain). Its antigen is undetermined. One junction end does not reproduce the germline sequence, and a read error may be involved. The data stem from a study of CD8+ T cells in alopecia areata. General study findings and limits: Scalp samples also yield sequences of resident alphabeta T cells from normal skin.

This sample's treatment: oral pan-JAK inhibitor, 5-10 mg twice daily. Researchers picked out CD4+ and CD8+ T cells from PBMCs by sorting. Extracted RNA was reverse transcribed, and the resulting cDNA served as sequencing template. The repertoire was sequenced with immunoSEQ multiplex PCR; TCRdb's copy has only in-frame clones and lacks some. This table holds 200,000 to 250,000 clones, roughly 66% found once. Germline CDR1 SGHTA, CDR2 FQGNSA. The CDR3 length is 14 residues. The specimen comprised CD4+ T cells sorted from blood, sampled at approximately week 45, from a patient treated with tofacitinib. This TCR was sampled from a human donor with alopecia areata. J is TRBJ1-5 and V is TRBV7-2; TRBD1 agrees at 12 bases. Here the CDR3 reads CASSLNLGQGALYF. Written as DNA, the CDR3 is TGTGCCAGCAGCTTAAATTTGGGACAGGGGGCTTTGTATTTT.